A single sample gave rise to the 18 T cell receptor beta chains below, sequenced in a study of regulatory T cells in long-lasting Graves disease. The authors built TCR beta libraries using iRepertoire HTBI primers and Arm-PCR of CDR3 regions. TCRdb used MiXCR to reprocess the multiplex PCR reads, holding one entry per CDR3 protein. The table includes roughly 430,000 distinct CDR3 sequences, over 20% detected once. Time point defined: persistent/refractory GD, antithyroid drugs over 5 years with positive TRAb. PBMCs provided the RNA from which the TCR library was made. The sequencing here drew on peripheral blood mononuclear cells (PBMCs), taken when the disease was refractory, from a patient treated with antithyroid drugs. These receptors were taken from a female donor with Graves disease.

This clonotype was detected ten times or more. The chain has TRBV15 and TRBJ2-7; D uncertain. This CDR3 is built from 13 residues. Germline V CDR1 and CDR2: LNHNV, YYDKDF (reference sequence). V shed 0 bases and J shed 2 bases, with 5 bases lying between them. The CDR3 nucleotides read TGTGCCACCAGCAGAGACGGAACCTACGAGCAGTACTTC. Protein: CATSRDGTYEQYF.

In this sample, this clonotype turned up a few times. The rearrangement links TRBV6-1 to TRBJ2-7; 8 bases are shared with TRBD1. CDR3 size: 14 residues. Germline V gene lookup returns CDR1 MNHNS and CDR2 SASEGT. Trimming removed 6 bases from V and 2 bases from J; junction bases left unmatched: 6. The CDR3 DNA sequence: TGTGCCAGCAGGCCTGGACAGGGTCCCTACGAGCAGTACTTC. Encoded protein: CASRPGQGPYEQYF.

Of note for this clonotype: Its ends do not fully match the called genes, so a read error is possible. The rearrangement joins TRBV5-1 to TRBJ1-1; D perhaps matches TRBD1 (6 bases). CDR3 size: 16 residues. Germline loops: CDR1 SGHRS, CDR2 YFSETQ. The CDR3 is CAGSERAPGEDTEAFF. The DNA for the CDR3 is TGCGCCGGCAGCGAACGGGCCCCAGGGGAGGACACTGAAGCTTTCTTT.

This clonotype came up many times. V gene TRBV11-2 combines with J gene TRBJ1-4; D not certain. Per the germline V gene, CDR1 is SGHAT and CDR2 is FQNNGV. This CDR3 comprises 18 residues. The V gene lost 2 bases and the J gene lost 0 bases, with 16 bases spanning the gap. In nucleotides, the CDR3 is TGTGCCAGCAGCTTAACCGGGCTGGGGTCTGCAACTAATGAAAAACTGTTTTTT. The encoded protein is CASSLTGLGSATNEKLFF.

This clonotype was observed a handful of times. The chain joins TRBV2 to TRBJ1-5; D not resolved. Germline values: CDR1 SNHLY, CDR2 FYNNEI. The CDR3 is 13 residues long. Between the trimmed V and J ends, which lost 6 bases and 7 bases, there was a span of 13 bases. The CDR3 sequence is CASRDGPSQPQHF. In DNA form, the CDR3 reads TGTGCCAGCAGGGATGGACCGTCCCAGCCCCAGCATTTT.

The gene calls are TRBV11-2 and TRBJ2-5, with a tentative D call TRBD1 (6 bases). Between the trimmed V and J ends, which lost 2 bases and 4 bases, there was a span of 32 bases. There are 21 residues in the CDR3. Germline lookup yields CDR1 SGHAT and CDR2 FQNNGV. CDR3 loop: CASSLSWARQVTPKGLETQYF. DNA of the CDR3: TGTGCCAGCAGCTTATCGTGGGCAAGACAGGTCACGCCGAAGGGGCTAGAGACCCAGTACTTC. Supplemented by reference TRBV11-2 and TRBJ2-5, the full variable domain reads EAGVAQSPRYKIIEKRQSVAFWCNPISGHATLYWYQQILGQGPKLLIQFQNNGVVDDSQLPKDRFSAERLKGVDSTLKIQPAKLEDSAVYLCASSLSWARQVTPKGLETQYFGPGTRLLVL.

This clonotype showed up just a few times. The chain recombines TRBV9 with TRBJ1-1; TRBD1 matches 8 bases. The CDR3 extends over 15 amino acids. The V and J ends lost 3 bases and 0 bases, in that order; junction bases with no gene match: 4. Looked up from germline, CDR1 is SGDLS and CDR2 is YYNGEE. The CDR3 here is CASSADRGMNTEAFF. The CDR3 DNA reads as TGTGCCAGCAGCGCAGACAGGGGCATGAACACTGAAGCTTTCTTT. Looking up the rest from reference TRBV9 and TRBJ1-1 gives the full variable domain: DSGVTQTPKHLITATGQRVTLRCSPRSGDLSVYWYQQSLDQGLQFLIQYYNGEERAKGNILERFSAQQFPDLHSELNLSSLELGDSALYFCASSADRGMNTEAFFGQGTRLTVV.

A few counts support this clonotype. The J gene is TRBJ1-2, the V gene TRBV27; 7 bases line up with TRBD1. Germline CDR1 reads MNHEY; CDR2 reads SMNVEV (reference sequence). CDR3 length equals 14 residues. The V gene end was trimmed by 3 bases and the J gene end by 6 bases; junction bases not matched to a gene: 7. CDR3: CASSFSGGWDGYTF. The CDR3, as DNA: TGTGCCAGCAGTTTCTCAGGGGGTTGGGATGGCTACACCTTC.

The sample holds many counts of this clonotype. V and J are TRBV12-3 or TRBV12-4 and TRBJ1-2, with D perhaps TRBD1 (5 bases). The V and J ends lost 5 bases and 8 bases respectively, with 21 bases between them. CDR3 length: 15 residues. This CDR3 is CASSRYQGYMSGYTF. DNA of the CDR3: TGTGCCAGCAGTCGATATCAGGGATACATGAGCGGCTACACCTTC.

This clonotype was counted only a few times. The gene calls are TRBV6-2 or TRBV6-3 and TRBJ2-1; 12 positions agree with TRBD2. J was trimmed by 8 bases and V by 6 bases; bases with no gene match: 20. Germline CDR1 MNHEY, CDR2 SVGEGT. This CDR3 has 19 residues. As DNA, the CDR3 is TGTGCCAGCAGCGCCCTACTAGCGGGAGGCCGCACAAACGGCTATGAGCAGTTCTTC. It yields the protein CASSALLAGGRTNGYEQFF.

This clonotype was seen at least ten times. The rearrangement joins TRBV20-1 to TRBJ2-7; a possible D gene is TRBD2 (6 bases). The CDR3 length is 11 residues. Trimming shortened V by 2 bases and J by 6 bases, and 8 bases separated the two germline ends. CDR1 and CDR2 (germline): DFQATT, SNEGSKA (reference sequence). CDR3 residues: CSARLGGEQYF. The CDR3 DNA follows: TGCAGTGCTAGATTGGGGGGCGAGCAGTACTTC.

This clonotype has a handful of counts. This chain uses TRBV20-1 with TRBJ2-7, with 10 bases fitting TRBD2. Germline CDR1 DFQATT, CDR2 SNEGSKA (reference sequence). There are 14 residues in the CDR3. The V segment lost 3 bases and the J segment 6 bases; nucleotides outside the gene matches: 8. CDR3 residues: CSASSSGSFGEQYF. In DNA form, the CDR3 reads TGCAGTGCTAGTTCTAGCGGGAGCTTCGGCGAGCAGTACTTC.

The sample holds a few counts of this clonotype. The chain couples TRBV2 to TRBJ2-1, with a weak D call TRBD1 (7 bases). V shed 8 bases and J shed 5 bases, with 13 bases lying between them. CDR3 length equals 13 residues. Germline assignment: CDR1 SNHLY and CDR2 FYNNEI. The CDR3, as DNA: TGTGCCAGCCGGACCAGGGGGGACAATGAGCAGTTCTTC. Its protein product is CASRTRGDNEQFF.

This clonotype came up a few times. The chain carries TRBV20-1 and TRBJ2-7, with 7 bases identical to TRBD2. The germline gives CDR1 DFQATT, CDR2 SNEGSKA (reference sequence). Trimming cost V 2 bases and J 2 bases; bases outside gene matches: 6. The CDR3 sequence is 14 residues long. The CDR3, as DNA: TGCAGTGCTAGATTTAGCGGGTTAGCCTACGAGCAGTACTTC. Translating it yields CSARFSGLAYEQYF.

In the case of this clonotype: This may arise from a read error, as a much more abundant clone is one base away. The chain has TRBV6-1 and TRBJ2-4; D possibly corresponds to TRBD2 (6 bases). CDR3 size: 14 residues. Germline CDR1 and CDR2: MNHNS and SASEGT. Here the CDR3 DNA reads TGTGGCAGCAGTGAATGGAGGGAGAGCGGCATTCAGTACTTC. This codes for CGSSEWRESGIQYF.

The V gene is TRBV28, the J gene TRBJ2-1; 7 nucleotides match TRBD2. CDR3 length: 15 residues. V lost 3 bases, J lost 4 bases, and 6 bases stayed unmatched. Germline values: CDR1 MDHEN, CDR2 SYDVKM. The CDR3 sequence is CASSFSTSVYNEQFF. The CDR3 DNA is TGTGCCAGCAGTTTCTCTACTAGCGTGTACAATGAGCAGTTCTTC.

The rearrangement joins TRBV7-9 to TRBJ2-7; D uncertain. The CDR3 has 15 residues. Germline V gene lookup returns CDR1 SEHNR and CDR2 FQNEAQ (reference sequence). Trimming removed 5 bases at V and 0 bases at J, with 14 bases between. The CDR3 spells CASSDPDRSSYEQYF. CDR3 in DNA: TGTGCCAGCAGCGACCCGGACCGATCCTCCTACGAGCAGTACTTC.

A word on this clonotype: A single base separates this from a much larger clone, so it may be a read error. The genes are TRBV6-5 and TRBJ2-5, with D perhaps TRBD2 (5 bases). This CDR3 comprises 17 residues. Germline assignment: CDR1 MNHEY and CDR2 SVGAGI. V shed 1 base and J shed 4 bases, with 19 bases lying between them. Here the CDR3 reads CASSYWGGSRSGETQYF. The CDR3 DNA is TGTGCCAGCAGTTACTGGGGTGGGAGCAGGAGCGGAGAGACCCAGTACTTC.